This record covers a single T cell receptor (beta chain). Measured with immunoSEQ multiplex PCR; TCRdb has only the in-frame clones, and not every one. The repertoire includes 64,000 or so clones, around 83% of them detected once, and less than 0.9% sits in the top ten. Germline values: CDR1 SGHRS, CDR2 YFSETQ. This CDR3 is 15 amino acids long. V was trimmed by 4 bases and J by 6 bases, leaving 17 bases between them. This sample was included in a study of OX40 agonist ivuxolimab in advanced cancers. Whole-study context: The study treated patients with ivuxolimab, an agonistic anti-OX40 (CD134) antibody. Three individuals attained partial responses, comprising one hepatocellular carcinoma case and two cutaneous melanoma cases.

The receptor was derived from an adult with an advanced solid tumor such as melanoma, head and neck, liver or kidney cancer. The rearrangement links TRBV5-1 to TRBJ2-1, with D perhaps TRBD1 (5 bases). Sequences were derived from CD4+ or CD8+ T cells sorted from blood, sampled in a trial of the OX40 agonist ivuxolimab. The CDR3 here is CASSPHRQGSNEQFF. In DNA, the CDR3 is TGCGCCAGCAGCCCCCACCGGCAGGGTAGCAATGAGCAGTTCTTC.